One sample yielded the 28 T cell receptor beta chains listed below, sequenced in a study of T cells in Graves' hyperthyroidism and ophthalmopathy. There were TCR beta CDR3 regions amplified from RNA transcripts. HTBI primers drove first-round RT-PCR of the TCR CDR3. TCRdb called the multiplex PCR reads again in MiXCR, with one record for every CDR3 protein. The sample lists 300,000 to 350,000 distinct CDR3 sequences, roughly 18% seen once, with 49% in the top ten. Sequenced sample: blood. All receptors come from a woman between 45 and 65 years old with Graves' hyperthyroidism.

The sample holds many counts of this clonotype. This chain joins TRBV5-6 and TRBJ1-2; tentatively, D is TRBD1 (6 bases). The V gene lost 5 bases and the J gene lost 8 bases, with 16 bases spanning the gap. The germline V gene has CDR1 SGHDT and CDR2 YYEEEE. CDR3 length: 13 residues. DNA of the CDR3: TGTGCCAGCAGATATACAGGGACGGGGGGCTACACCTTC. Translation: CASRYTGTGGYTF.

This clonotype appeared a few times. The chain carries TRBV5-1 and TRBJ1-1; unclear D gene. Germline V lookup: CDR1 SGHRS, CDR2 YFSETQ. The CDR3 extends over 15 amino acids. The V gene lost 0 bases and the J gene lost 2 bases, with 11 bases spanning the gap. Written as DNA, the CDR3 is TGCGCCAGCAGCTTGGAGTCCCTGACCAACACTGAAGCTTTCTTT. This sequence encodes CASSLESLTNTEAFF.

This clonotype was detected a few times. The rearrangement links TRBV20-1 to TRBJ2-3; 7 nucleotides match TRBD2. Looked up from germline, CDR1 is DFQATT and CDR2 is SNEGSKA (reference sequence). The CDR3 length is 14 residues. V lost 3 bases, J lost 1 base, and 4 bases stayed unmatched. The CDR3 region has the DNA TGCAGTGCTAGCCGTGGGGGGGGCACAGATACGCAGTATTTT. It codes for CSASRGGGTDTQYF.

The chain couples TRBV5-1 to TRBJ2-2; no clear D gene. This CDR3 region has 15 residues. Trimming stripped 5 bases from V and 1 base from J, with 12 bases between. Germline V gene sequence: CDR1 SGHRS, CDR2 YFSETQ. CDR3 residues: CASSFQQENTGELFF. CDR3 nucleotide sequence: TGCGCCAGCAGTTTTCAGCAGGAGAACACCGGGGAGCTGTTTTTT.

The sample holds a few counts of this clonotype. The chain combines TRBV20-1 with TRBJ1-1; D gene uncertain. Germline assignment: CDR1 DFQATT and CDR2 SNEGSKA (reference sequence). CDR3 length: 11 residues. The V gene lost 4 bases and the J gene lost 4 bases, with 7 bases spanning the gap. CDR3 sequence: CSATDLTEAFF. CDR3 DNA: TGCAGTGCTACGGACCTCACTGAAGCTTTCTTT.

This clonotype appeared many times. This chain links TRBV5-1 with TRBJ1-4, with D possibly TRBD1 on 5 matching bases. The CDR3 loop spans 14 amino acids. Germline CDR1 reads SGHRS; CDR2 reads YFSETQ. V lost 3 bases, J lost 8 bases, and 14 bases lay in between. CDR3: CASSSGALPEKLFF. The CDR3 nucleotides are TGCGCCAGCAGCTCCGGGGCCCTCCCGGAAAAACTGTTTTTT.

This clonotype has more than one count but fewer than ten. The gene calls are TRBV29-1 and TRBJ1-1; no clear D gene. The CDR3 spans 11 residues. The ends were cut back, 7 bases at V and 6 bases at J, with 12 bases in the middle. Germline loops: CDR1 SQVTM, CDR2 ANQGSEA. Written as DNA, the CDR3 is TGCAGCGCCGCGGCGGGAGCTGAAGCTTTCTTT. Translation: CSAAAGAEAFF.

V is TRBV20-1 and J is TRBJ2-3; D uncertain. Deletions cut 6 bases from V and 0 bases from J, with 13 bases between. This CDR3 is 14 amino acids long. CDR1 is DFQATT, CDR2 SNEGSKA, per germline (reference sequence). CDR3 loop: CSAQLISSTDTQYF. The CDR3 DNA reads TGCAGTGCACAGCTTATCTCTAGCACAGATACGCAGTATTTT.

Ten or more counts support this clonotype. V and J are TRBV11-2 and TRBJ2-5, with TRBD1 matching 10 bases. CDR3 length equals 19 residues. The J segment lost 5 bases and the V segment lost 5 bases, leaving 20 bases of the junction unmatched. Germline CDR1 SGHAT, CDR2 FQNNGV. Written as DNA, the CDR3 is TGTGCCAGCAGCCAGCAGCGGGACAGGGGTCCCGCGAGGGTGGAGACCCAGTACTTC. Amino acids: CASSQQRDRGPARVETQYF.

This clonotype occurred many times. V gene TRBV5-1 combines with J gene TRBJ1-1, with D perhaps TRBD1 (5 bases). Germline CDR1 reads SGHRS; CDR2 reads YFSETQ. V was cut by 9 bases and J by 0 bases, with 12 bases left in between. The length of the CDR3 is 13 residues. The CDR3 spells CATRDGVNTEAFF. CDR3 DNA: TGCGCCACAAGGGACGGAGTGAACACTGAAGCTTTCTTT.

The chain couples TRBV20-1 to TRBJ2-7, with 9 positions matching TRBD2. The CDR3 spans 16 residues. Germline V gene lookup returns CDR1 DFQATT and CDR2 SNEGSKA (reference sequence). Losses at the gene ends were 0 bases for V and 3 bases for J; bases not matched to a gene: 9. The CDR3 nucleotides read TGCAGTGCTAGAGATCTCGGGCGGGAGGGCCTCTACGAGCAGTACTTC. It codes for CSARDLGREGLYEQYF.

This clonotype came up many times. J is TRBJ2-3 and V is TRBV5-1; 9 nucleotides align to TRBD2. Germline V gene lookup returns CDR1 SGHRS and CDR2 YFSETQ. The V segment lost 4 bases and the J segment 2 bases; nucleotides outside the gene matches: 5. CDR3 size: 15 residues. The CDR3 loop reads CASSAGTSPTDTQYF. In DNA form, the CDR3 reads TGCGCCAGCAGCGCCGGGACTAGCCCCACAGATACGCAGTATTTT. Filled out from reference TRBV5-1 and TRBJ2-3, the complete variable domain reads KAGVTQTPRYLIKTRGQQVTLSCSPISGHRSVSWYQQTPGQGLQFLFEYFSETQRNKGNFPGRFSGRQFSNSRSEMNVSTLELGDSALYLCASSAGTSPTDTQYFGPGTRLTVL.

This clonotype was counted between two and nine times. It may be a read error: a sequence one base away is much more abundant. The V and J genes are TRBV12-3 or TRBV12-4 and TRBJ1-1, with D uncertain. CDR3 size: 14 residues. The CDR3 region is CASSLSGNDAEALF. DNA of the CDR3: TGTGCCAGCAGTTTGTCCGGGAACGACGCTGAAGCTCTCTTT.

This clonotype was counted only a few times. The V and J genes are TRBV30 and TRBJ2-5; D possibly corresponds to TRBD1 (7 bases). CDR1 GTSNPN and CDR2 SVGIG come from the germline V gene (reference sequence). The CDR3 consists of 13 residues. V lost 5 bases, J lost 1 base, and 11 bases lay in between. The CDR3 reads CAWGGTVQETQYF. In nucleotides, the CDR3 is TGTGCCTGGGGGGGGACAGTCCAAGAGACCCAGTACTTC.

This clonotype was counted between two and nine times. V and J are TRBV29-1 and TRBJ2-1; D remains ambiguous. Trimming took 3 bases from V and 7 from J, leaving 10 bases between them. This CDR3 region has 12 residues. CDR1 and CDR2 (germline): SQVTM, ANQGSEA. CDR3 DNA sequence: TGCAGCGTTGACGGCCAGCCTAATGAGCAGTTCTTC. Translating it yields CSVDGQPNEQFF.

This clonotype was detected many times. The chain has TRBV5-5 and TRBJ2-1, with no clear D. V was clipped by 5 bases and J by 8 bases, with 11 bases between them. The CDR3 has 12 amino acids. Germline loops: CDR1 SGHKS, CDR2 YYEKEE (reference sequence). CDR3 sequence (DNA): TGTGCCAGCAGGCCGACCTGGGATGAGCAGTTCTTC. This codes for CASRPTWDEQFF.

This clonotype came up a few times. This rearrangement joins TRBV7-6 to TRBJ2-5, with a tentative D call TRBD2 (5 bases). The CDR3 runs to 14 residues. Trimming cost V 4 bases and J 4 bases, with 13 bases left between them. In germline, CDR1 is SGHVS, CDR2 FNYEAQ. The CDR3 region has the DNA TGTGCCAGCAGCTCCGGCCCCGAGGGAGAGACCCAGTACTTC. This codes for CASSSGPEGETQYF.

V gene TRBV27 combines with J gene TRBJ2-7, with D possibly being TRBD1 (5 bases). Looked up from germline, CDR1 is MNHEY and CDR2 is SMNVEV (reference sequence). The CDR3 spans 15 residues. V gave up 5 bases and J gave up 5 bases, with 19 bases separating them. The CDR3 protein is CASSPGTGAFDEQYF. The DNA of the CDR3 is TGTGCCAGCAGTCCGGGTACAGGTGCCTTCGACGAGCAGTACTTC.

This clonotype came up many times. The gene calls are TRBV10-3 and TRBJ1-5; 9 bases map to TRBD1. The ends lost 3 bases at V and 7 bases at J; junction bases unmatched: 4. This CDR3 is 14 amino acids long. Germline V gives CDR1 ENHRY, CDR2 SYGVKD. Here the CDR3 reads CAISEQGARQPQHF. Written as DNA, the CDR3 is TGTGCCATCAGTGAACAGGGGGCGAGGCAGCCCCAGCATTTT.

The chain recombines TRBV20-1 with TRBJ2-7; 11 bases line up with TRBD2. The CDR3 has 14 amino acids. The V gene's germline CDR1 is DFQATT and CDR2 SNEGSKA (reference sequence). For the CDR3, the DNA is TGCAGCGCAACCGGGACTAGCGGTAGATACGAGCAGTACTTC. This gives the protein CSATGTSGRYEQYF.

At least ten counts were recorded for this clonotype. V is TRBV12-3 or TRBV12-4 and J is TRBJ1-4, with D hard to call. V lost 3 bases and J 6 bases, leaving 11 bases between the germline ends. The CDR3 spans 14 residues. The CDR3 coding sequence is TGTGCCAGCAGTTTGGGCAATGAGGATGAAAAACTGTTTTTT. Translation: CASSLGNEDEKLFF.

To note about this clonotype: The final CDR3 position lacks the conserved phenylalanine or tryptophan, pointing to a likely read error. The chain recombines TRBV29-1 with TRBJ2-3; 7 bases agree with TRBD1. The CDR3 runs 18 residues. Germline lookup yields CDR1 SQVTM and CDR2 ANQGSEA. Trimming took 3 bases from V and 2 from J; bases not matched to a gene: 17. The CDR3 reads CSVELQGVPKLVTDTQYS. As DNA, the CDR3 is TGCAGCGTTGAGTTGCAGGGGGTTCCTAAGCTAGTCACAGATACGCAGTATTCT.

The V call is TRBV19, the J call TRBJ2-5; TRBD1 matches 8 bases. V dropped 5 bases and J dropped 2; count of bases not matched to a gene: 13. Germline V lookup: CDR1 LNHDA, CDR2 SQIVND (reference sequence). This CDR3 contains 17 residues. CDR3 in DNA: TGTGCCAGTAGTGCAAGGACAGGGCTCCGGTGGCAAGAGACCCAGTACTTC. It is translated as CASSARTGLRWQETQYF.

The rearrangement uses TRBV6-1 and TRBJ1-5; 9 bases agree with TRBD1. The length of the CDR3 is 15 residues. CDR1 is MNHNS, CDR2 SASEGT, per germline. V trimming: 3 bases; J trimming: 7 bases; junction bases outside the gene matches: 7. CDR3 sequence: CASSDLRDRVQPQHF. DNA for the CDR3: TGTGCCAGCAGTGATCTCCGGGACAGGGTACAGCCCCAGCATTTT.

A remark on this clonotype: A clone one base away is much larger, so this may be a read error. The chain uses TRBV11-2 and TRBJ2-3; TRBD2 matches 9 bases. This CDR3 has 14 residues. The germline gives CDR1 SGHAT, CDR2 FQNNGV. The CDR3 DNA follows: TGTGCCAGCAGCCAGGGACTAGCCACAGATACGCGGTATTTT. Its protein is CASSQGLATDTRYF.

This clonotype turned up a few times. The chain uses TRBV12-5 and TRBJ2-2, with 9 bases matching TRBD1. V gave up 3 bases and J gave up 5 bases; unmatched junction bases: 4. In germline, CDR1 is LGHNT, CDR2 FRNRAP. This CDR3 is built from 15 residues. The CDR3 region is CASGLVQGATGELFF. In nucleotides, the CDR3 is TGTGCTAGTGGTTTAGTACAGGGGGCGACCGGGGAGCTGTTTTTT.

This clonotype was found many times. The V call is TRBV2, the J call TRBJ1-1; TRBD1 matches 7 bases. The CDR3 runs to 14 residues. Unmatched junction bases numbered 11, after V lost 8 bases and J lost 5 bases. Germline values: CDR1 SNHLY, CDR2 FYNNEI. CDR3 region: CASPLGDRATEAFF. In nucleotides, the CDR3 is TGTGCCAGCCCCCTGGGAGACAGGGCTACTGAAGCTTTCTTT.

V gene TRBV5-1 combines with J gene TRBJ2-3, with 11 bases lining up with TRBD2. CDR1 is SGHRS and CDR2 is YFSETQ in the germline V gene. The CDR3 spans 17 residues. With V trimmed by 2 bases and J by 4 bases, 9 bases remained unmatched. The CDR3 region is CASSLTSGGLRADTQYF. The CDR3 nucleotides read TGCGCCAGCAGCTTAACTAGCGGGGGCTTAAGGGCAGATACGCAGTATTTT.